The entry that follows covers one T cell receptor beta chain sequence. Its antigen is unidentified. These data originate in a study of identical twins. Findings and limits, study-wide: Compared with unrelated sharing, twin-shared out-of-frame alpha sequences had more low-probability sequences. Conclusions rested on cross-sectional statistics rather than following the same donors.

TCRdb independently ran MiXCR on the 5' RACE reads; one entry per CDR3 protein. The repertoire includes a few hundred thousand distinct CDR3 sequences, 13% to 15% of them detected once, and about 0.94% sits in the top ten. The CDR3 totals 17 residues. Per the germline V gene, CDR1 is MDHEN and CDR2 is SYDVKM. The junction had 12 bases not matched to a gene; V was cut back by 4 bases and J by 3 bases. These same records also appear under a second study, on yellow fever vaccine responses in identical twins.

The rearrangement links TRBV28 to TRBJ2-5; 9 positions match TRBD2. Sequences were obtained from CD4+ T cells sorted from blood. The clonotype originates from a woman between 18 and 29 years old in good health. The CDR3: CASSYLARTSEKETQYF. In DNA, the CDR3 is TGTGCCAGCAGTTACCTAGCCCGGACTAGCGAGAAAGAGACCCAGTACTTC.